The source of this T cell receptor (beta chain) is a study of blood T cell repertoires in COVID-19 (dated by TCRdb to about 2020). Study-wide context: Samples covering the acute and convalescent phases of COVID-19 were provided by collaborators in the United States, Italy and Spain. The prospective study material was composed of cDNA or gDNA derived from T cells, B-cell-depleted T cells, or PBMCs. Subjects who had been exposed to COVID-19, were actively infected with it, or had recovered from it provided the deeply sampled blood TCRbeta repertoires that made up the dataset. The repertoires were released in a freely available public database intended as a resource for research on the immune response to SARS-CoV-2. The samples were drawn from two sources: the first 160 participants of the ongoing ImmuneRACE study, and 1,254 subjects contributed by 6 global collaborators. Sample metadata almost always included a de-identified subject ID, COVID-19 status, age in years and sex. HLA class I and class II types, where available, came from metadata supplied by the sample provider rather than from assay-based typing. Findings and caveats that apply to the study as a whole: Clinical and demographic metadata were provided uncurated, with the amount varying by source and participant.

Trimming costs V 3 bases and J 5 bases, and their ends lie 10 bases apart. CDR1 and CDR2 are read off the germline V gene (reference sequence) as SGHAT and FQDESV. There are 14 amino acids in the CDR3, from cysteine to phenylalanine inclusive. The CDR3 DNA has 42 bases and is translated from base 1. Participants in the prospective study were aged about 18 to 89 years, lived in some 24 United States geographic areas, and enrolled through a virtual design. In the prospective study, cohorts were assigned on the basis of participant-reported clinical history obtained from a screening survey and a study questionnaire. Mobile phlebotomists in the prospective study collected whole blood, serum and a nasopharyngeal or oropharyngeal swab from every participant. Participants in the prospective study had the option to provide additional blood draws and questionnaires over a roughly 2-month period. Prospective study blood samples were shipped either frozen or at room temperature before DNA extraction.

Note on this clone: No antigen is known for it. Per-base qualities were not stored, and no clone one base away is much larger.

TCRbeta CDR3 regions were amplified from genomic DNA using the immunoSEQ Assay, a bias-controlled multiplex PCR. Concerning the study's data processing: The number of nucleated cells in each sample was estimated from the amplification of reference gene primers within the assay. Sequence reads were collapsed and filtered to measure the absolute abundance of every unique TCRbeta CDR3 rearrangement. For each sample, productive Simpson clonality was calculated by taking the square root of Simpson's diversity index across productive rearrangements. The table was pulled from immuneACCESS by TCRdb, which kept in-frame rearrangements only. Such tables lose some clones; where checked, under half of the loss comes from unresolved V genes, and the rest has no known cause. The V and J calls and the clone size are those of that table, but D and trimming were determined from the DNA. For this sample there are 200,000 to 250,000 clones; around 86% appear just once. The top ten constitute 8% to 9.5% of the sample.

The source of this sequence is a woman in her fifties or sixties with acute COVID-19. The V and J segments used are TRBV11-1 and TRBJ1-4, with TRBD1 perhaps the D gene, on 6 matching bases. Material for sequencing was PBMCs or T cells enriched from blood (not recorded which). The bases are TGTGCCAGCAGCTTCGGGACACGGAATGAAAAACTGTTTTTT. Translated, it gives CASSFGTRNEKLFF.